This T cell receptor beta chain was recovered during a study of blood T cell repertoires in COVID-19. Study in general: T cells, B-cell-depleted T cells, or PBMCs supplied cDNA or gDNA.

The V end was cut by 4 bases, the J end by 3 bases, with 14 bases between. This CDR3 is built from 15 residues. Germline-derived CDR1 and CDR2 are SGHNT and YYREEE (reference sequence). This table comes from immunoSEQ multiplex PCR, and its TCRdb copy is limited to in-frame clones, with some not included. The sample contains 200,000 to 300,000 clones, about 80% of which appear only once. The TCR originated in a woman at least 80 years old with acute or convalescent COVID-19. V usage is TRBV5-4 and J usage is TRBJ2-1; D is ambiguous. Sequences were obtained from peripheral blood. CDR3 protein: CASSAQLGFYNEQFF. CDR3 nucleotides: TGTGCCAGCAGCGCCCAGCTAGGCTTCTACAATGAGCAGTTCTTC.